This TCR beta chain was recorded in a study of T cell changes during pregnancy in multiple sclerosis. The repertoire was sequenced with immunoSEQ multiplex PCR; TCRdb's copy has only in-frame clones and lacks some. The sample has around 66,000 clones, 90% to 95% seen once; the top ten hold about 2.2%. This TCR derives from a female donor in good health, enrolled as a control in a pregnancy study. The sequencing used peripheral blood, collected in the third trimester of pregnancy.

The CDR3 DNA is TGTGCCGGAAGGACAGGGGGGAACACTGAAGCTTTCTTT. It specifies CAGRTGGNTEAFF. V usage is TRBV6-1 and J usage is TRBJ1-1; 10 positions match TRBD1. The V and J ends lost 11 bases and 1 base, in that order; junction bases with no gene match: 4. The CDR3 length is 13 residues. Germline values: CDR1 MNHNS, CDR2 SASEGT.